This paragraph reports one T cell receptor (beta chain). These data belong to a study of technical replicates of blood from a few donors. CDR3 length: 14 residues. Losses at the gene ends were 7 bases for V and 3 bases for J; bases not matched to a gene: 12. The germline V gene has CDR1 SQVTM and CDR2 ANQGSEA. Data came from immunoSEQ multiplex PCR; TCRdb stores just in-frame clones and leaves some out. Here the sample spans 75,000 to 100,000 clones, 95% being singletons. The TCR sequence derives from a human donor in good health. V gene TRBV29-1 combines with J gene TRBJ2-7; 7 bases line up with TRBD1. What was sequenced was T cells isolated from PBMCs. The CDR3 sequence is CSGSYRGEGYEQYF. Here the CDR3 DNA reads TGCAGCGGATCTTACAGGGGTGAGGGCTACGAGCAGTACTTC.